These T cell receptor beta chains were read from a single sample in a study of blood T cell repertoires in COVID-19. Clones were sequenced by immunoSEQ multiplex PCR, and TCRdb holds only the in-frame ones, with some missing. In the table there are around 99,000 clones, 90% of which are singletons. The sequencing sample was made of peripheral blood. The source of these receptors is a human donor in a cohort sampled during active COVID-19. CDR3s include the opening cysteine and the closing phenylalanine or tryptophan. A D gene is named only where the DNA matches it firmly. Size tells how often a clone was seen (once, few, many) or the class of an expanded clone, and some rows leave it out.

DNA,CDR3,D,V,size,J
TGTGCCAGCACCTTGCCGGGAGCGTACTACGAGCAGTACTTC,CASTLPGAYYEQYF,.,TRBV28,.,TRBJ2-7
TGTGCCAGCAGTAAGGGACAGCTGAACACTGAAGCTTTCTTT,CASSKGQLNTEAFF,TRBD1,TRBV2,.,TRBJ1-1
TGTGCCAGTAGTATAAATGTGGGGGGAGGACCCTACAATGAGCAGTTCTTC,CASSINVGGGPYNEQFF,.,TRBV19,few,TRBJ2-1
TGTGCCAGCAGCTCCCACCTGGGAGCGGGGGGATCCAATGAGCAGTTCTTC,CASSSHLGAGGSNEQFF,TRBD2,TRBV7-2,.,TRBJ2-1
TGTGCCAGCAGCTTGCAAGGGACAGCTAACTATGGCTACACCTTC,CASSLQGTANYGYTF,TRBD1,TRBV5-4,.,TRBJ1-2
TGTGCCAGTAGTATTCGCGGAGGAGCCTCTGGAAACACCATATATTTT,CASSIRGGASGNTIYF,.,TRBV19,few,TRBJ1-3
TGTGCCAGCAGGGCAGGGAGGGTGGAGACCCAGTACTTC,CASRAGRVETQYF,TRBD2,TRBV28,.,TRBJ2-5
TGTGCCAGCAAGGTCCCTGCGGGGGGTACGGATGAGCAGTTCTTC,CASKVPAGGTDEQFF,TRBD2,TRBV2,.,TRBJ2-1
TGTGCCAGCAGCCGAACTAGCGACTCCTACGAGCAGTACTTC,CASSRTSDSYEQYF,TRBD2,TRBV7-9,.,TRBJ2-7
TGTGCCAGCAGTTTAAGGACAGGGGGCTCTGGGGCCAACGTCCTGACTTTC,CASSLRTGGSGANVLTF,TRBD1,TRBV27,.,TRBJ2-6
TGCGCCAGCAGCTTGGAGCGGTACGAGCAGTACTTC,CASSLERYEQYF,.,TRBV5-1,.,TRBJ2-7
TGTGCCAGCTCACTATCTAGCCCCTACGAGCAGTACTTC,CASSLSSPYEQYF,.,TRBV18,.,TRBJ2-7
TGCGCCAGCAGCGCGCTAACCGGGACAGGAGAGGAGACCCAGTACTTC,CASSALTGTGEETQYF,TRBD1,TRBV5-1,.,TRBJ2-5
TGTGCCAGCAGCCTACTAGCGGGAGGGCCTGATGAGCAGTTCTTC,CASSLLAGGPDEQFF,TRBD2,TRBV28,.,TRBJ2-1
TGTGCCAGCAGCCTCGCGAATGAGCAGTTCTTC,CASSLANEQFF,.,TRBV5-6,.,TRBJ2-1
TGTGCCAGCAGCCAACTACGCAACACTGAAGCTTTCTTT,CASSQLRNTEAFF,.,TRBV12-3/TRBV12-4,.,TRBJ1-1
TGTGCCAGCGCAAATGACAGGCCCTGGGAGGGAAATGAGCAGTTCTTC,CASANDRPWEGNEQFF,.,TRBV25-1,.,TRBJ2-1
TGTGCCAGCAGTTTTGGTTCGAGAGGCACCATATATTTT,CASSFGSRGTIYF,.,TRBV27,.,TRBJ1-3
TGTGCCAGCAGTTACCGGGGGGCATTGAAGGGCTACACCTTC,CASSYRGALKGYTF,.,TRBV6-5,.,TRBJ1-2
TGTGCCAGCAGTTTATCGGGACAGGGGAGGTCCTACGAGCAGTACTTC,CASSLSGQGRSYEQYF,TRBD1,TRBV28,.,TRBJ2-7
TGTGCCAGCAGTGCTAGACAGGGATGGGGACCCGGGGAGCTGTTTTTT,CASSARQGWGPGELFF,TRBD1,TRBV9,.,TRBJ2-2
TGTGCCAGCTCAGCGGACAGGGGGTCTTACAATGAGCAGTTCTTC,CASSADRGSYNEQFF,TRBD1,TRBV18,.,TRBJ2-1
TGCAGCGTTGATTCAGGGATCTATGGCTACACCTTC,CSVDSGIYGYTF,.,TRBV29-1,.,TRBJ1-2
TGTGCCAGCAGCTTAGAAGCGGGGATAGAAGAGACCCAGTACTTC,CASSLEAGIEETQYF,TRBD2,TRBV11-2,once,TRBJ2-5
TGTGCCAGCAGCCCAGGCCGGGGGGGTCGGAGCTCCTATAATTCACCCCTCCACTTT,CASSPGRGGRSSYNSPLHF,.,TRBV7-8,.,TRBJ1-6
TGTGCCAGCAGCCCCCTTTCTAAAGGGCGGGATGGCTACACCTTC,CASSPLSKGRDGYTF,.,TRBV9,.,TRBJ1-2
TGTGCCAGCAGTGCCCCTAAGATCAATGAGCAGTTCTTC,CASSAPKINEQFF,.,TRBV28,.,TRBJ2-1